The 31 T cell receptor beta chains listed next were all sequenced from one sample in a study of blood T cell repertoires in COVID-19. The assay was immunoSEQ multiplex PCR, and TCRdb's table has in-frame clones only and misses some. The sample has about 250,000 clones, approximately 79% seen once. The sequenced sample consisted of peripheral blood. All receptors come from a woman older than 75 with active or convalescent COVID-19.

This rearrangement joins TRBV5-1 to TRBJ2-3; 7 bases fit TRBD2. CDR3 length equals 15 residues. V trimming: 5 bases; J trimming: 2 bases; junction bases outside the gene matches: 8. CDR1 is SGHRS, CDR2 YFSETQ, per germline. In DNA form, the CDR3 reads TGCGCCAGCAGTGCGAGGCTAGCGGACACAGATACGCAGTATTTT. This gives the protein CASSARLADTDTQYF.

This chain uses TRBV28 with TRBJ1-5; D unresolved. Germline V lookup: CDR1 MDHEN, CDR2 SYDVKM. V gave up 8 bases and J gave up 4 bases, with 9 bases separating them. This CDR3 has 12 residues. The CDR3 loop reads CASLQSNQPQHF. CDR3 coding DNA: TGTGCCAGCCTACAGAGTAATCAGCCCCAGCATTTT. Complete variable domain (other parts from reference TRBV28 and TRBJ1-5): DVKVTQSSRYLVKRTGEKVFLECVQDMDHENMFWYRQDPGLGLRLIYFSYDVKMKEKGDIPEGYSVSREKKERFSLILESASTNQTSMYLCASLQSNQPQHFGDGTRLSIL.

The chain employs TRBV7-7 and TRBJ2-3, with 7 bases aligning to TRBD1. Losses at the gene ends were 1 base for V and 7 bases for J; bases not matched to a gene: 8. The germline V gene encodes CDR1 SSHAT and CDR2 FNYEAQ (reference sequence). This CDR3 is built from 15 residues. In nucleotides, the CDR3 is TGTGCCAGCAGCTTAGGCAGGGGGTATTCAAATACGCAGTATTTT. The encoded protein is CASSLGRGYSNTQYF. Supplemented by reference TRBV7-7 and TRBJ2-3, the full variable domain reads GAGVSQSPRYKVTKRGQDVTLRCDPISSHATLYWYQQALGQGPEFLTYFNYEAQPDKSGLPSDRFSAERPEGSISTLTIQRTEQRDSAMYRCASSLGRGYSNTQYFGPGTRLTVL.

This clone was counted a single time. This sequence joins TRBV28 and TRBJ1-2, with 9 bases lining up with TRBD1. This CDR3 is 15 amino acids long. V dropped 4 bases and J dropped 4; count of bases not matched to a gene: 7. Germline values: CDR1 MDHEN, CDR2 SYDVKM. The CDR3 region is CASSSGQGNFYGYTF. The CDR3 DNA is TGTGCCAGCAGTTCTGGACAGGGGAATTTCTATGGCTACACCTTC.

The rearrangement joins TRBV5-4 to TRBJ1-6; no clear D gene. The CDR3 is 15 residues long. Trimming pared 3 bases from V and 4 bases from J, leaving 11 bases between. Germline V gene lookup returns CDR1 SGHNT and CDR2 YYREEE (reference sequence). In DNA form, the CDR3 reads TGTGCCAGCAGCTCTTACACCGAATATAATTCACCCCTCCACTTT. This encodes CASSSYTEYNSPLHF.

This sequence joins TRBV28 and TRBJ2-1, with 12 bases lining up with TRBD2. Looked up from germline, CDR1 is MDHEN and CDR2 is SYDVKM. This CDR3 contains 16 residues. J was trimmed by 7 bases and V by 9 bases; bases with no gene match: 13. In DNA form, the CDR3 reads TGTGCCAGTCGAATCTCCGGGACTAGCGGGTTAAATGAGCAGTTCTTC. This sequence encodes CASRISGTSGLNEQFF.

The chain is built from TRBV25-1 and TRBJ1-6, with 9 bases identical to TRBD1. The junction had 10 bases not matched to a gene; V was cut back by 6 bases and J by 10 bases. Germline V gives CDR1 MGHDK, CDR2 SYGVNS. This CDR3 spans 15 amino acids. This chain's CDR3 is CASSLPGQGGSPLHF. The CDR3 DNA reads as TGTGCCAGCAGCCTTCCGGGACAGGGTGGGTCACCCCTCCACTTT.

In its sample, this clone was seen a few times. This rearrangement joins TRBV6-5 to TRBJ1-2, with 9 bases that match TRBD1. The germline V gene encodes CDR1 MNHEY and CDR2 SVGAGI. This CDR3 spans 14 amino acids. Trimming took 7 bases from V and 8 from J; bases not matched to a gene: 11. The CDR3 protein is CASKGQGRVGGYTF. For the CDR3, the DNA is TGTGCCAGCAAGGGACAGGGAAGGGTTGGCGGCTACACCTTC.

The rearrangement joins TRBV7-6 to TRBJ2-2; no clear D. The CDR3 has 15 residues. Germline CDR1 SGHVS, CDR2 FNYEAQ. V was clipped by 1 base and J by 3 bases, with 9 bases between them. The CDR3 reads CASSLGLRHTGELFF. The CDR3 coding sequence is TGTGCCAGCAGCTTAGGGTTGAGGCACACCGGGGAGCTGTTTTTT.

The rearrangement uses TRBV2 and TRBJ1-3; D is unresolved. The germline V gene has CDR1 SNHLY and CDR2 FYNNEI. V lost 6 bases, J lost 2 bases, and 14 bases lay in between. The CDR3 covers 15 residues. As DNA, the CDR3 is TGTGCCAGCAGAGTGACACCTACGCCTGGAAACACCATATATTTT. It specifies CASRVTPTPGNTIYF. The full variable domain, completed using reference TRBV2 and TRBJ1-3, is EPEVTQTPSHQVTQMGQEVILRCVPISNHLYFYWYRQILGQKVEFLVSFYNNEISEKSEIFDDQFSVERPDGSNFTLKIRSTKLEDSAMYFCASRVTPTPGNTIYFGEGSWLTVV.

This chain joins TRBV6-5 and TRBJ2-7; D might be TRBD1 (6 bases). Germline values: CDR1 MNHEY, CDR2 SVGAGI. The ends were cut back, 6 bases at V and 3 bases at J, with 12 bases in the middle. The CDR3 covers 13 residues. CDR3 sequence (DNA): TGTGCCAGCAGCGGACAGTTTGTCTACGAGCAGTACTTC. As protein: CASSGQFVYEQYF.

The CDR3 sequence: CASSPRQGYEAFF. CDR3 nucleotide sequence: TGTGCCAGCAGTCCACGACAGGGTTATGAAGCTTTCTTT. The gene calls are TRBV27 and TRBJ1-1; the match to TRBD1 covers 7 bases. The length of the CDR3 is 13 residues. V trimming: 5 bases; J trimming: 7 bases; junction bases outside the gene matches: 7. Germline V gene sequence: CDR1 MNHEY, CDR2 SMNVEV (reference sequence).

This chain uses TRBV18 with TRBJ2-7; D gene uncertain. The CDR3 is made up of 11 amino acids. CDR1 is KGHSH, CDR2 LQKENI, per germline. V lost 6 bases to trimming and J lost 1 base, with 4 bases between them. Here the CDR3 DNA reads TGTGCCAGCTCTCAATCCTACGAGCAGTACTTC. This translates into CASSQSYEQYF.

J is TRBJ2-1 and V is TRBV5-1; perhaps TRBD1 as D (6 bases). The CDR3 covers 13 residues. In germline, CDR1 is SGHRS, CDR2 YFSETQ. V was cut by 2 bases and J by 5 bases, with 8 bases left in between. The CDR3: CASSLQGNNEQFF. CDR3 DNA sequence: TGCGCCAGCAGCTTACAGGGAAACAATGAGCAGTTCTTC.

The rearrangement joins TRBV18 to TRBJ1-5; weak D call: TRBD1 (5 bases). Germline CDR1 reads KGHSH; CDR2 reads LQKENI. The CDR3 extends over 17 amino acids. Trimming left V 3 bases short and J 2 bases short, with 17 bases between. CDR3 residues: CASSPGGIARGNQPQHF. CDR3 in DNA: TGTGCCAGCTCACCTGGGGGGATCGCTCGTGGCAATCAGCCCCAGCATTTT.

This rearrangement joins TRBV6-5 to TRBJ1-2; D gene ambiguous. V lost 2 bases to trimming and J lost 4 bases, with 14 bases between them. CDR3 length equals 15 residues. Germline-derived CDR1 and CDR2 are MNHEY and SVGAGI. CDR3 region: CASSYEAGGSYGYTF. The CDR3 coding sequence is TGTGCCAGCAGTTACGAGGCCGGAGGGAGCTATGGCTACACCTTC.

The rearrangement uses TRBV5-1 and TRBJ1-6; D is perhaps TRBD1 (6 bases). V lost 4 bases, J lost 6 bases, and 11 bases lay in between. CDR1 SGHRS and CDR2 YFSETQ come from the germline V gene. The CDR3 runs 14 residues. CDR3 sequence: CASSQDRVNSPLHF. Here the CDR3 DNA reads TGCGCCAGCAGCCAGGACAGAGTTAATTCACCCCTCCACTTT.

The V gene is TRBV12-3 or TRBV12-4, the J gene TRBJ1-1; D unresolved. The CDR3 runs 13 residues. Trimming cost V 5 bases and J 2 bases, with 9 bases left between them. The CDR3 loop is CASSPTVNTEAFF. CDR3 DNA sequence: TGTGCCAGCAGTCCCACAGTAAACACTGAAGCTTTCTTT.

This chain links TRBV5-1 with TRBJ2-2, with D uncertain. Germline V gene sequence: CDR1 SGHRS, CDR2 YFSETQ. Deletions cut 2 bases from V and 4 bases from J, with 12 bases between. CDR3 length: 15 residues. Written as DNA, the CDR3 is TGCGCCAGCAGCTTAACTCCTCCGAGCACCGGGGAGCTGTTTTTT. Its protein is CASSLTPPSTGELFF.

There are a few counts of this clone. V is TRBV4-2 and J is TRBJ2-7; tentative D call: TRBD1 (6 bases). CDR3 length equals 15 residues. V was cut by 5 bases and J by 0 bases, with 14 bases left in between. Germline V gives CDR1 LGHNA, CDR2 YNFKEQ. In nucleotides, the CDR3 is TGTGCCAGCAGCAAACGACAGGAAAGCTCCTACGAGCAGTACTTC. The encoded protein is CASSKRQESSYEQYF.

V and J are TRBV10-3 and TRBJ2-2; 7 bases map to TRBD2. The CDR3 has 14 amino acids. Trimming removed 2 bases from V and 7 bases from J; junction bases left unmatched: 4. Germline lookup yields CDR1 ENHRY and CDR2 SYGVKD. CDR3 DNA: TGTGCCATCAGTGAGGTGCTAGCGGTCGGGGAGCTGTTTTTT. It is translated as CAISEVLAVGELFF.

V gene TRBV7-9 combines with J gene TRBJ1-2, with 8 bases identical to TRBD1. V lost 3 bases, J lost 7 bases, and 7 bases stayed unmatched. This CDR3 is built from 14 residues. Germline V gene sequence: CDR1 SEHNR, CDR2 FQNEAQ (reference sequence). CDR3 amino acids: CASSFGQGAPGYTF. CDR3 sequence (DNA): TGTGCCAGCAGCTTCGGTCAGGGGGCGCCTGGCTACACCTTC.

This sequence joins TRBV19 and TRBJ1-2; D is possibly TRBD1 (6 bases). The length of the CDR3 is 16 residues. The ends were cut back, 6 bases at V and 0 bases at J, with 17 bases in the middle. Germline CDR1 LNHDA, CDR2 SQIVND (reference sequence). CDR3 bases: TGTGCCAGTAGCCTCATGTCAGGGGCACCTAACTATGGCTACACCTTC. Amino acid sequence: CASSLMSGAPNYGYTF.

This clone appeared a few times. The chain has TRBV6-1 and TRBJ1-1, with unresolved D. The V end lost 1 base, the J end lost 1 base, and 10 bases lay between the germline ends. The CDR3 has 15 amino acids. Germline V gene lookup returns CDR1 MNHNS and CDR2 SASEGT. CDR3 amino acids: CASSEGFGRNTEAFF. The CDR3 DNA sequence: TGTGCCAGCAGTGAAGGGTTCGGGAGGAACACTGAAGCTTTCTTT.

The V gene is TRBV27, the J gene TRBJ2-2; TRBD1 agrees at 8 bases. Germline assignment: CDR1 MNHEY and CDR2 SMNVEV (reference sequence). CDR3 length: 14 amino acids. V lost 7 bases to trimming and J lost 7 bases; unmatched junction nucleotides: 8. The CDR3 DNA reads as TGTGCCAGCACCCCGGCAGGGGGCATCGGGGAGCTGTTTTTT. It encodes CASTPAGGIGELFF.

The CDR3 sequence: CASRGQVGQRFSYEQYF. Written as DNA, the CDR3 is TGTGCCAGCAGGGGACAGGTGGGACAGCGGTTTTCCTACGAGCAGTACTTC. The genes are TRBV28 and TRBJ2-7, with 8 bases identical to TRBD1. This CDR3 is 17 amino acids long. Germline CDR1 reads MDHEN; CDR2 reads SYDVKM. V was pared by 6 bases and J by 1 base, with 14 bases of the junction left unmatched.

The chain links TRBV11-1 to TRBJ2-1, with 7 bases identical to TRBD1. The CDR3 is 15 amino acids. J was trimmed by 1 base and V by 1 base; bases with no gene match: 1. The V gene's germline CDR1 is SGHAT and CDR2 FQDESV (reference sequence). CDR3 amino acids: CASSLGQGSYNEQFF. The CDR3 DNA reads as TGTGCCAGCAGCTTAGGACAGGGTTCCTACAATGAGCAGTTCTTC. Full variable domain (missing parts from reference TRBV11-1 and TRBJ2-1): EAEVAQSPRYKITEKSQAVAFWCDPISGHATLYWYRQILGQGPELLVQFQDESVVDDSQLPKDRFSAERLKGVDSTLKIQPAELGDSAMYLCASSLGQGSYNEQFFGPGTRLTVL.

The rearrangement links TRBV19 to TRBJ2-2; 7 bases line up with TRBD2. CDR3 length: 17 amino acids. J was trimmed by 4 bases and V by 7 bases; bases with no gene match: 15. Germline CDR1 is LNHDA and CDR2 is SQIVND (reference sequence). CDR3 protein: CASKDFGRVLGTGELFF. DNA for the CDR3: TGTGCCAGTAAGGACTTTGGGAGGGTTCTGGGCACCGGGGAGCTGTTTTTT.

V is TRBV19 and J is TRBJ2-7; D may be TRBD1 (5 bases). V was cut by 3 bases and J by 2 bases, with 14 bases left in between. CDR3 length: 15 amino acids. From germline, CDR1 is LNHDA and CDR2 SQIVND (reference sequence). The CDR3 is CASSISAKGTYEQYF. The CDR3, as DNA: TGTGCCAGTAGTATTTCTGCCAAGGGGACCTACGAGCAGTACTTC.

This chain links TRBV21-1 with TRBJ2-5; whether TRBD2, the table's D call, matches the DNA was not checked. TRBV21-1 is labeled a pseudogene. The CDR3 covers 14 residues. Here the CDR3 DNA reads TGTGCCAGCATTCCCAGGAGGGGCCTAAAGACCCAGTACTTC. Its translation is CASIPRRGLKTQYF.

The gene calls are TRBV6-6 and TRBJ2-1; 11 bases line up with TRBD2. Germline values: CDR1 MNHNY, CDR2 SVGAGI (reference sequence). The CDR3 runs to 15 residues. The trim removed 5 bases at V and 6 bases at J, leaving 6 bases unmatched. CDR3 nucleotides: TGTGCCAGCAGTAAACTAGCGGGAGTTCGCAATGAGCAGTTCTTC. It specifies CASSKLAGVRNEQFF.